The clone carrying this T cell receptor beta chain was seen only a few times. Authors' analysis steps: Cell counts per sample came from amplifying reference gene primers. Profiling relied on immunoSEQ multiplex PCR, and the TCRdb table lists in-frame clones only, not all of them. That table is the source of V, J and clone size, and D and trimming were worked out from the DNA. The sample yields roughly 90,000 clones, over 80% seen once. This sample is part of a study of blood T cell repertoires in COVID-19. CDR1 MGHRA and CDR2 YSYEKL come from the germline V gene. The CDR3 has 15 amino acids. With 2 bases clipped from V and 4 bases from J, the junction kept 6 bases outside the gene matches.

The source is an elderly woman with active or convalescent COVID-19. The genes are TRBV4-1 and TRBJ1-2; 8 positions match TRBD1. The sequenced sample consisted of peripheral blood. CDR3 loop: CASSQYPTGVYGYTF. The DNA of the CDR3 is TGCGCCAGCAGCCAATACCCGACAGGGGTCTATGGCTACACCTTC.